This T cell receptor (beta chain) was retrieved from a study of blood T cell repertoires in COVID-19. Trimming shortened V by 4 bases and J by 2 bases, and 13 bases separated the two germline ends. The CDR3 covers 14 residues. Germline CDR1 and CDR2: SGHRS and YFSETQ. Seattle patients were enrolled during active infection and followed longitudinally. Original methodology: Using reference gene primer amplification, nucleated cell counts were estimated. Repertoires were generated with immunoSEQ multiplex PCR, while TCRdb's copy carries only in-frame clones and drops some. Clonal size and the V and J genes are those of that table, whereas D and trimming came from the DNA. The sample yields hundreds of thousands of clones, about nine tenths seen once.

The TCR originated in a woman in her 30s with COVID-19, enrolled during active disease. Material for sequencing was peripheral blood. This chain connects TRBV5-1 to TRBJ2-7; possible D gene TRBD1, 6 bases. Here the CDR3 DNA reads TGCGCCAGCAGCCCAAACAGGGTTCCCTACGAGCAGTACTTC. This translates into CASSPNRVPYEQYF.